These 12 T cell receptor beta chains were all obtained from the same sample, sequenced in a study of T cell responses to AZD1222 COVID-19 vaccine. The data were produced by immunoSEQ multiplex PCR, yet TCRdb's version contains in-frame clones alone and is incomplete. The data contain around 53,000 clones, approximately 85% of them seen just once; the ten biggest clones take up approximately 19%. The sample was peripheral blood, taken on day 0 of MenACWY control vaccination. The origin of the receptors is an adult in good health.

The genes are TRBV7-9 and TRBJ2-2, with a weak D call TRBD2 (6 bases). V shed 4 bases and J shed 5 bases, with 17 bases lying between them. The CDR3 runs to 16 residues. CDR1 SEHNR and CDR2 FQNEAQ come from the germline V gene (reference sequence). The CDR3 is CASSSAGGVGTGELFF. The CDR3 coding sequence is TGTGCCAGCAGCTCCGCCGGGGGTGTAGGAACCGGGGAGCTGTTTTTT. The full variable domain, completed using reference TRBV7-9 and TRBJ2-2, is DTGVSQNPRHKITKRGQNVTFRCDPISEHNRLYWYRQTLGQGPEFLTYFQNEAQLEKSRLLSDRFSAERPKGSFSTLEIQRTEQGDSAMYLCASSSAGGVGTGELFFGEGSRLTVL.

This chain joins TRBV6-2 or TRBV6-3 and TRBJ1-1; tentatively, D is TRBD1 (5 bases). The CDR3 has 13 residues. Deletions cut 5 bases from V and 4 bases from J, with 11 bases between. CDR1 MNHEY and CDR2 SVGEGT come from the germline V gene. CDR3 DNA sequence: TGTGCCAGCAGTAATTCAGGGTTCACTGAAGCTTTCTTT. Translating it yields CASSNSGFTEAFF.

The CDR3 bases are TGTGCCAGCAGCCGAGTAGGTGAAGCTTTCTTT. This codes for CASSRVGEAFF. The chain carries TRBV6-2 or TRBV6-3 and TRBJ1-1, with no clear D. The CDR3 runs 11 residues. V lost 6 bases and J lost 7, with 9 bases in between. Germline CDR1 reads MNHEY; CDR2 reads SVGEGT.

The chain carries TRBV5-4 and TRBJ2-3; 7 nucleotides agree with TRBD2. CDR1 is SGHNT, CDR2 YYREEE, per germline (reference sequence). This CDR3 is 14 amino acids long. V shed 4 bases, J shed 2 bases, and the junction held 4 bases outside the gene matches. The CDR3 spells CASSNLAATDTQYF. The CDR3 region has the DNA TGTGCCAGCAGCAATCTAGCGGCCACAGATACGCAGTATTTT.

The CDR3 nucleotides are TGTGCCAGCACCCAGGGGAGGGTACGCTACGAGCAGTACTTC. It specifies CASTQGRVRYEQYF. The genes are TRBV7-2 and TRBJ2-7; perhaps TRBD2 as D (7 bases). V was pared by 7 bases and J by 3 bases, with 16 bases between. The CDR3 runs to 14 residues. In germline, CDR1 is SGHTA, CDR2 FQGNSA.

The chain joins TRBV6-2 or TRBV6-3 to TRBJ2-7, with 14 bases that match TRBD2. Germline trimming cut 3 bases from V and 3 bases from J; bases unmatched to any gene: 7. The CDR3 has 17 residues. Germline V lookup: CDR1 MNHEY, CDR2 SVGEGT. This chain's CDR3 is CASSYSGTSGRVYEQYF. In DNA form, the CDR3 reads TGTGCCAGCAGTTATTCCGGGACTAGCGGGAGAGTCTACGAGCAGTACTTC.

This clone occurred a few times. V is TRBV4-3 and J is TRBJ2-1; no reliable D call. The CDR3 is 15 residues long. Germline CDR1 LGHNA, CDR2 YSLEER. Trimming left V 0 bases short and J 1 base short, with 7 bases between. DNA of the CDR3: TGCGCCAGCAGCCAAGATCTATCGTCCTACAATGAGCAGTTCTTC. As protein: CASSQDLSSYNEQFF.

This chain uses TRBV6-5 with TRBJ2-5; 7 bases match TRBD2. Germline trimming cut 3 bases from V and 5 bases from J; bases unmatched to any gene: 6. This CDR3 comprises 14 residues. Germline V gives CDR1 MNHEY, CDR2 SVGAGI. The CDR3 protein is CASSYILARETQYF. The CDR3 DNA reads TGTGCCAGCAGTTATATACTAGCGAGGGAGACCCAGTACTTC.

The rearrangement joins TRBV7-9 to TRBJ1-1; a possible D gene is TRBD1 (5 bases). Trimming removed 5 bases from V and 4 bases from J, with 14 bases in between. There are 14 residues in the CDR3. Germline V gene data show CDR1 as SEHNR and CDR2 as FQNEAQ (reference sequence). Here the CDR3 reads CASSLLGEGTEAFF. The DNA for the CDR3 is TGTGCCAGCAGCCTACTGGGGGAGGGCACTGAAGCTTTCTTT.

The chain carries TRBV7-2 and TRBJ2-2; D ambiguous. The CDR3 has 14 amino acids. V was pared by 5 bases and J by 7 bases, with 14 bases between. Germline V gene lookup returns CDR1 SGHTA and CDR2 FQGNSA. CDR3 nucleotides: TGTGCCAGCAGCCTGACACGGTATGGCGGGGAGCTGTTTTTT. Its translation: CASSLTRYGGELFF.

The chain is built from TRBV7-9 and TRBJ1-6; a weak D match, TRBD1 (6 bases). V lost 2 bases and J 6 bases, leaving 11 bases between the germline ends. This CDR3 has 15 amino acids. Germline V CDR1 and CDR2: SEHNR, FQNEAQ (reference sequence). CDR3 residues: CASSLLDSGNSPLHF. CDR3 in DNA: TGTGCCAGCAGCTTACTGGACAGTGGTAATTCACCCCTCCACTTT.

This chain joins TRBV19 and TRBJ1-1; a possible D gene is TRBD1 (5 bases). This CDR3 has 13 residues. The V gene's germline CDR1 is LNHDA and CDR2 SQIVND (reference sequence). The V gene lost 4 bases and the J gene lost 4 bases, with 10 bases spanning the gap. The CDR3 DNA is TGTGCCAGTAGTAAGGGGTACGGCACTGAAGCTTTCTTT. Translating it yields CASSKGYGTEAFF.